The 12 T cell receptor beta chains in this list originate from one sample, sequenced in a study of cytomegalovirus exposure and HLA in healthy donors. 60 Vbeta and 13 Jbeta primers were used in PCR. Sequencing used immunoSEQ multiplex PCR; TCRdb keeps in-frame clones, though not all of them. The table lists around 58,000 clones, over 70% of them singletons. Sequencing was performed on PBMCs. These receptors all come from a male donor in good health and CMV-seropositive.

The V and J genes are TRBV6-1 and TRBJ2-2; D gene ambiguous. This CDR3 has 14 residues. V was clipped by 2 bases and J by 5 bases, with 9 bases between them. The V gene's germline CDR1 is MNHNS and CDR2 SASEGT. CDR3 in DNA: TGTGCCAGCAGTGAAAGAACCGAGACCGGGGAGCTGTTTTTT. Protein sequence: CASSERTETGELFF.

CDR3 sequence (DNA): TGTGCCTGGAGTGCTTCGGCGGGAATCTATGGCTACACCTTC. Translation: CAWSASAGIYGYTF. The chain employs TRBV30 and TRBJ1-2; D ambiguous. V was clipped by 1 base and J by 4 bases, with 13 bases between them. This CDR3 region has 14 residues. The germline gives CDR1 GTSNPN, CDR2 SVGIG (reference sequence).

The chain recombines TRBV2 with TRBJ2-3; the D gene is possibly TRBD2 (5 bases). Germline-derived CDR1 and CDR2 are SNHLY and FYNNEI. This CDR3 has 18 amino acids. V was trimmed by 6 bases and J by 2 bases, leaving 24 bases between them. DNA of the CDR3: TGTGCCAGCAGGGCCTTAGCGATGCATTTTATTAACACAGATACGCAGTATTTT. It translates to CASRALAMHFINTDTQYF.

CDR3 nucleotide sequence: TGTGCCAACCCAGGGGGACCCTATGGCTACACCTTC. Its protein is CANPGGPYGYTF. This rearrangement joins TRBV2 to TRBJ1-2, with 7 bases matching TRBD1. J lost 4 bases, V lost 10 bases, and 6 bases had no gene match. The CDR3 is 12 residues long. CDR1 and CDR2 from the germline V gene are SNHLY and FYNNEI.

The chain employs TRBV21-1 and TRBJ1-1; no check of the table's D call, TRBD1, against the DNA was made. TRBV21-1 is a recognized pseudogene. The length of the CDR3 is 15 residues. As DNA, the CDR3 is TGTGCCAGCAGCAAAGGCAGATCTCTCAACACTGAAGCTTTCTTT. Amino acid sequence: CASSKGRSLNTEAFF.

Here the CDR3 reads CASSGSGGTYYNEQFF. CDR3 in DNA: TGTGCCAGCAGTGGCAGCGGGGGAACCTACTACAATGAGCAGTTCTTC. This chain joins TRBV25-1 and TRBJ2-1; 8 nucleotides line up with TRBD2. CDR1 is MGHDK and CDR2 is SYGVNS in the germline V gene. V was pared by 4 bases and J by 3 bases, with 8 bases of the junction left unmatched. The CDR3 is 16 amino acids.

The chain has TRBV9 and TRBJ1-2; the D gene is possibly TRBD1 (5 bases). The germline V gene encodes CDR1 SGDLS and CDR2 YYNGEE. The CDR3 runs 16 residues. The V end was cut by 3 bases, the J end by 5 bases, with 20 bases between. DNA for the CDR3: TGTGCCAGCAGCGGACATCCCGCGGGGGACGGTTATGGCTACACCTTC. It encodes CASSGHPAGDGYGYTF.

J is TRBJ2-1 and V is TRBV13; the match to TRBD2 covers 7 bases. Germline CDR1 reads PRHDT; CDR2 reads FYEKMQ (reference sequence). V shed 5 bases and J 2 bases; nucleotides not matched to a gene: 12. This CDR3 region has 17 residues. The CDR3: CASSIRDYRPPYNEQFF. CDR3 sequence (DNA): TGTGCCAGCAGCATAAGGGACTACCGACCTCCCTACAATGAGCAGTTCTTC.

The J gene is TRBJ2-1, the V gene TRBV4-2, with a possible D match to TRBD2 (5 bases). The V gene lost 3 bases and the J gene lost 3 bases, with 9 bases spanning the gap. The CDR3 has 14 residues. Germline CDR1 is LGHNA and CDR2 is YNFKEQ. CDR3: CASSHLGVYNEQFF. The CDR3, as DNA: TGTGCCAGCAGCCACCTCGGGGTCTACAATGAGCAGTTCTTC.

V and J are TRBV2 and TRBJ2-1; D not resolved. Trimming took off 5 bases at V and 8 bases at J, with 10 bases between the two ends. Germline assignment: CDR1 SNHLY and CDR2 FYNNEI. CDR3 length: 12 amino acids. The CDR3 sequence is CASSLVSDEQFF. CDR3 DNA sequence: TGTGCCAGCAGTTTAGTAAGTGATGAGCAGTTCTTC.

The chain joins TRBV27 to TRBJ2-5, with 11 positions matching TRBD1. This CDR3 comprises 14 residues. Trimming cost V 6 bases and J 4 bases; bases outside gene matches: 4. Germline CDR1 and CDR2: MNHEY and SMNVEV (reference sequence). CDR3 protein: CASRWDRGTETQYF. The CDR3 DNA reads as TGTGCCAGCAGGTGGGACAGGGGGACAGAGACCCAGTACTTC.

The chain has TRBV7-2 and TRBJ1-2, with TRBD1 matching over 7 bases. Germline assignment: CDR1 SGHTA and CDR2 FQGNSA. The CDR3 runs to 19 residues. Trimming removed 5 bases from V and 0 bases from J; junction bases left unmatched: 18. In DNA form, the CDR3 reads TGTGCCAGCAGCCACCCACAGGGGACATGGGGGGAAGCTAACTATGGCTACACCTTC. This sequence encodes CASSHPQGTWGEANYGYTF.